The entry that follows covers one T cell receptor beta chain sequence. Patients from Seattle were sampled longitudinally, starting during active infection. CDR1 is SNHLY, CDR2 FYNNEI, per germline. The CDR3 has 11 residues. Trimming shortened V by 6 bases and J by 15 bases, and 15 bases separated the two germline ends. The data stem from a study of blood T cell repertoires in COVID-19. Study summary: The study drew acute and convalescent COVID-19 samples from the United States, Italy and Spain. The analysed material was cDNA or gDNA that came from T cells, B-cell-depleted T cells, or PBMCs.

The authors' processing: Cell counts per sample came from amplifying reference gene primers. Generated by immunoSEQ multiplex PCR, the TCRdb table keeps only in-frame clones and is missing some. Clone size and the V and J calls come from that table; the DNA yielded D and trimming. Of 350,000 or so clones listed, approximately 89% are singletons. This TCR was sampled from a woman aged 60-75 years with COVID-19, enrolled during active disease. The rearrangement joins TRBV2 to TRBJ2-1; TRBD1 might be the D (6 bases). Sequenced input: peripheral blood. The DNA for the CDR3 is TGTGCCAGCAGGACAGGCCCCGATTCGTTCTTC. Its protein product is CASRTGPDSFF. The full variable domain, rest sourced from reference TRBV2 and TRBJ2-1, is EPEVTQTPSHQVTQMGQEVILRCVPISNHLYFYWYRQILGQKVEFLVSFYNNEISEKSEIFDDQFSVERPDGSNFTLKIRSTKLEDSAMYFCASRTGPDSFFGPGTRLTVL.